This entry lists 32 T cell receptor beta chains sequenced from one sample in a study of identical twins' blood T cells (dated by TCRdb to between 2011 and 2013). Libraries came from 5' RACE. TCRdb names Illumina Genome Analyzer IIx as the instrument used. In-frame beta chains were kept once TCRdb had trimmed the public reads at Q25 with fastp and called clones with MiXCR. Records with the same CDR3 protein are collapsed into one entry carrying the most frequent genes and DNA. The sample table contains hundreds of thousands of distinct CDR3 sequences; only one count was recorded for roughly 28% of them. Roughly 5.5% of the sample comes from the top ten. Sequenced input: PBMCs. These receptors all stem from a woman between 18 and 55 years old in good health.

This clonotype came up many times. This chain joins TRBV29-1 and TRBJ1-4; tentatively, D is TRBD1 (5 bases). V was cut by 7 bases and J by 5 bases, with 8 bases left in between. In germline, CDR1 is SQVTM, CDR2 ANQGSEA. The CDR3 is 11 residues long. The CDR3 DNA sequence: TGCAGCGCTGACAGAAATGAAAAACTGTTTTTT. This encodes CSADRNEKLFF.

The chain is built from TRBV19 and TRBJ1-1, with unresolved D. V was pared by 1 base and J by 11 bases, with 11 bases between. Germline-derived CDR1 and CDR2 are LNHDA and SQIVND (reference sequence). This CDR3 comprises 12 residues. The CDR3 reads CASSIAEMEAFF. For the CDR3, the DNA is TGTGCCAGTAGTATAGCAGAAATGGAGGCTTTCTTT.

The chain is built from TRBV5-4 and TRBJ2-2; 8 nucleotides line up with TRBD1. Germline CDR1 SGHNT, CDR2 YYREEE (reference sequence). CDR3 size: 15 residues. J gave up 1 base and V 4 bases, and 3 bases lay outside the gene matches. The CDR3 loop is CASSRGTGNTGELFF. For the CDR3, the DNA is TGTGCCAGCAGCCGAGGGACAGGGAACACCGGGGAGCTGTTTTTT.

J is TRBJ1-1 and V is TRBV5-1, with no clear D. There are 14 residues in the CDR3. Germline V gene sequence: CDR1 SGHRS, CDR2 YFSETQ. The ends were cut back, 3 bases at V and 2 bases at J, with 11 bases in the middle. The chain's CDR3 is CASSWESANTEAFF. In DNA, the CDR3 is TGCGCCAGCAGCTGGGAGAGTGCCAACACTGAAGCTTTCTTT.

This clonotype has just a few counts. V and J are TRBV6-2 or TRBV6-3 and TRBJ1-4; D is ambiguous. Germline CDR1 is MNHEY and CDR2 is SVGEGT. Trimming shortened V by 2 bases and J by 8 bases, and 15 bases separated the two germline ends. This CDR3 is built from 15 residues. CDR3 in DNA: TGTGCCAGCAGTTACCGCTCGATTGCGGGAGAAAAACTGTTTTTT. Translated, it gives CASSYRSIAGEKLFF.

The rearrangement joins TRBV20-1 to TRBJ1-5; D may be TRBD1 (5 bases). From germline, CDR1 is DFQATT and CDR2 SNEGSKA (reference sequence). The CDR3 has 14 residues. Trimming removed 3 bases at V and 6 bases at J, with 15 bases between. The chain's CDR3 is CSAREGPLGQPQHF. As DNA, the CDR3 is TGCAGTGCTAGGGAGGGACCGCTAGGTCAGCCCCAGCATTTT.

The chain has TRBV19 and TRBJ1-1; D gene unclear. Per the germline V gene, CDR1 is LNHDA and CDR2 is SQIVND (reference sequence). The CDR3 is 15 residues long. V gave up 10 bases and J gave up 5 bases, with 23 bases separating them. The CDR3, as DNA: TGTGCCACAACCGCTGCGCAGGACGGTCGTACTGAAGCTTTCTTT. The encoded protein is CATTAAQDGRTEAFF.

This clonotype was picked up a small number of times. The chain combines TRBV15 with TRBJ1-1, with a possible D match to TRBD1 (6 bases). The V gene's germline CDR1 is LNHNV and CDR2 YYDKDF (reference sequence). This CDR3 comprises 15 residues. Trimming took off 3 bases at V and 5 bases at J, with 16 bases between the two ends. The CDR3 region has the DNA TGTGCCACCAGCAGCATCACACAGGGTTATACTGAAGCTTTCTTT. It translates to CATSSITQGYTEAFF.

The chain carries TRBV7-9 and TRBJ1-3; the D is unclear. The CDR3 has 15 residues. Per the germline V gene, CDR1 is SEHNR and CDR2 is FQNEAQ (reference sequence). With 0 bases removed from V and 1 base from J, the gap between germline ends came to 7 bases. The CDR3 DNA is TGTGCCAGCAGCTTAGCATCAGCTTCTGGAAACACCATATATTTT. Its protein is CASSLASASGNTIYF.

In the case of this clonotype: The junction shows a germline mismatch at one end, possibly a read error. The chain carries TRBV7-9 and TRBJ2-1, with unresolved D. The CDR3 contains 12 residues. The germline gives CDR1 SEHNR, CDR2 FQNEAQ (reference sequence). CDR3 sequence: CASSPRYNEQSF. CDR3 coding DNA: TGTGCCAGCAGTCCCAGATACAATGAGCAGTCCTTC.

The gene calls are TRBV7-9 and TRBJ1-3; D uncertain. The CDR3 contains 12 residues. The germline V gene encodes CDR1 SEHNR and CDR2 FQNEAQ (reference sequence). Trimming took 5 bases from V and 3 from J, leaving 5 bases between them. The CDR3 loop reads CASSPNGNTIYF. The CDR3 DNA reads TGTGCCAGCAGCCCCAATGGAAACACCATATATTTT.

This clonotype was observed a few times. This chain joins TRBV9 and TRBJ1-2; D possibly corresponds to TRBD1 (5 bases). Trimming pared 2 bases from V and 1 base from J, leaving 12 bases between. This CDR3 contains 15 residues. Germline CDR1 is SGDLS and CDR2 is YYNGEE. This CDR3 reads CASSVTGTVNYGYTF. The CDR3, as DNA: TGTGCCAGCAGCGTTACCGGGACGGTTAACTATGGCTACACCTTC. Combining the CDR3 with reference TRBV9 and TRBJ1-2 gives the whole variable domain DSGVTQTPKHLITATGQRVTLRCSPRSGDLSVYWYQQSLDQGLQFLIQYYNGEERAKGNILERFSAQQFPDLHSELNLSSLELGDSALYFCASSVTGTVNYGYTFGSGTRLTVV.

This clonotype was recorded only once. A single base separates this from a much larger clone, so it may be a read error. This chain links TRBV20-1 with TRBJ1-2; unclear D gene. CDR1 is DFQATT, CDR2 SNEGSKA, per germline (reference sequence). This CDR3 is built from 15 residues. As DNA, the CDR3 is TGCAGTGCTAGAGAAAGGGTGAACAGTAACCATGGCTACACCTTC. Translation gives CSARERVNSNHGYTF.

CDR3 in DNA: TGTGCCAGCATCAAATTAGCGGCGAGCTCCTACAATGAGCAGTTCTTC. Protein product: CASIKLAASSYNEQFF. The V gene is TRBV7-9, the J gene TRBJ2-1, with D possibly matching TRBD2 (6 bases). Germline V gene sequence: CDR1 SEHNR, CDR2 FQNEAQ (reference sequence). The V end lost 7 bases, the J end lost 0 bases, and 16 bases lay between the germline ends. This CDR3 spans 16 amino acids.

This clonotype was recorded a few times. The gene calls are TRBV6-1 and TRBJ1-5, with D possibly TRBD1 on 5 matching bases. The CDR3 has 13 amino acids. V dropped 4 bases and J dropped 5 bases, with 9 bases sitting between them. Germline values: CDR1 MNHNS, CDR2 SASEGT. The CDR3 region is CASSAQGDQPQHF. For the CDR3, the DNA is TGTGCCAGCAGTGCCCAGGGAGATCAGCCCCAGCATTTT.

Ten or more counts support this clonotype. The genes are TRBV29-1 and TRBJ2-3; D possibly corresponds to TRBD2 (6 bases). The CDR3 consists of 10 residues. Germline V lookup: CDR1 SQVTM, CDR2 ANQGSEA. The CDR3 DNA reads TGCGCGGGGCGGACAGATACGCAGTATTTT. Translating it yields CAGRTDTQYF.

This clonotype was observed at least ten times. This chain links TRBV12-5 with TRBJ1-5; D is undetermined. Germline-derived CDR1 and CDR2 are LGHNT and FRNRAP. The V end was cut by 3 bases, the J end by 5 bases, with 2 bases between. This CDR3 spans 11 amino acids. DNA of the CDR3: TGTGCTAGTGGTTTTGATCAGCCCCAGCATTTT. It translates to CASGFDQPQHF. Full variable domain (missing parts from reference TRBV12-5 and TRBJ1-5): DARVTQTPRHKVTEMGQEVTMRCQPILGHNTVFWYRQTMMQGLELLAYFRNRAPLDDSGMPKDRFSAEMPDATLATLKIQPSEPRDSAVYFCASGFDQPQHFGDGTRLSIL.

Concerning this clonotype itself: Just one base apart from a much larger clone, this may be a read error. The V gene is TRBV10-3, the J gene TRBJ1-5; tentative D call: TRBD1 (6 bases). The CDR3 runs to 14 residues. Germline CDR1 is ENHRY and CDR2 is SYGVKD. CDR3 protein: CATSELGGSQPQHF. CDR3 sequence (DNA): TGTGCCACCAGTGAGCTAGGGGGTAGTCAGCCCCAGCATTTT.

Concerning this clonotype: This could be a read error, since a much larger clone is one nucleotide away. The J gene is TRBJ1-3, the V gene TRBV15; D not resolved. The CDR3 runs 12 residues. Germline loops: CDR1 LNHNV, CDR2 YYDKDF (reference sequence). The CDR3 DNA reads as TGTGTCACCAGCCGGAGTGGAAACACCATATATTTT. Protein sequence: CVTSRSGNTIYF.

This clonotype was counted between two and nine times. V and J are TRBV20-1 and TRBJ1-1; no definite D call. Germline V lookup: CDR1 DFQATT, CDR2 SNEGSKA (reference sequence). The V and J ends lost 1 base and 5 bases respectively, with 14 bases between them. The CDR3 length is 14 residues. Here the CDR3 reads CSARGRSLTTEAFF. The CDR3 DNA is TGCAGTGCTAGAGGGAGGAGTCTGACGACTGAAGCTTTCTTT.

This clonotype was detected ten times or more. The rearrangement links TRBV24-1 to TRBJ2-1; a weak D match, TRBD2 (6 bases). Germline V lookup: CDR1 KGHDR, CDR2 SFDVKD. V lost 3 bases and J lost 0, with 8 bases in between. The CDR3 is made up of 15 amino acids. The CDR3 reads CATSDGGGSYNEQFF. CDR3 bases: TGTGCCACCAGTGATGGGGGAGGCTCCTACAATGAGCAGTTCTTC.

This clonotype was detected ten times or more. V usage is TRBV27 and J usage is TRBJ2-1; D perhaps matches TRBD2 (6 bases). The ends were cut back, 7 bases at V and 3 bases at J, with 13 bases in the middle. CDR3 size: 14 residues. Germline V gene lookup returns CDR1 MNHEY and CDR2 SMNVEV (reference sequence). The CDR3 loop reads CASNVMGGYNEQFF. The CDR3 DNA reads TGTGCCAGCAACGTCATGGGGGGCTACAATGAGCAGTTCTTC.

This clonotype was seen ten or more times. The CDR3 nucleotides are TGCAGTGCTAGACCGGGACAGAACTATGGCTACACCTTC. Translated: CSARPGQNYGYTF. This chain uses TRBV20-1 with TRBJ1-2; 7 bases are a match to TRBD1. The CDR3 spans 13 residues. Germline values: CDR1 DFQATT, CDR2 SNEGSKA (reference sequence). J lost 2 bases, V lost 2 bases, and 2 bases had no gene match.

This clonotype appeared a few times. The chain uses TRBV19 and TRBJ1-1; no definite D call. The CDR3 is 14 amino acids. Trimming shortened V by 3 bases and J by 1 base, and 9 bases separated the two germline ends. Germline lookup yields CDR1 LNHDA and CDR2 SQIVND (reference sequence). CDR3 sequence reads: CASSIPVGNTEAFF. In DNA, the CDR3 is TGTGCCAGTAGTATTCCTGTGGGGAACACTGAAGCTTTCTTT.

To note about this clonotype: One base away lies a much larger clone, so this may be a sequencing read error. V and J are TRBV4-3 and TRBJ2-1; no firm D call. Germline V gene lookup returns CDR1 LGHNA and CDR2 YSLEER. The CDR3 loop spans 13 amino acids. Here the CDR3 reads CASSQVKLSEHFF. For the CDR3, the DNA is TGCGCCAGCAGCCAAGTGAAGCTCAGTGAGCATTTCTTC.

This clonotype has only a few counts. J is TRBJ2-3 and V is TRBV10-1, with 7 bases matching TRBD2. Unmatched junction bases numbered 8, after V lost 6 bases and J lost 5 bases. This CDR3 spans 14 amino acids. Germline lookup yields CDR1 WNHNN and CDR2 SYGVQD (reference sequence). The chain's CDR3 is CASSSGGGKDTQYF. CDR3 coding DNA: TGCGCCAGCAGCTCGGGCGGGGGTAAAGATACGCAGTATTTT.

The rearrangement uses TRBV27 and TRBJ1-6; maybe TRBD1 (5 bases). This CDR3 is 15 amino acids long. In germline, CDR1 is MNHEY, CDR2 SMNVEV (reference sequence). V dropped 5 bases and J dropped 2 bases, with 10 bases sitting between them. The CDR3 DNA is TGTGCCAGCAGTATCGCAGGGCCCTATAATTCACCCCTCCACTTT. It translates to CASSIAGPYNSPLHF.

This clonotype was seen many times. J is TRBJ2-2 and V is TRBV6-5; 10 bases fit TRBD2. After removal of 6 bases from V and 2 bases from J, the junction contained 3 bases not matched to a gene. Germline V gene data show CDR1 as MNHEY and CDR2 as SVGAGI. The CDR3 extends over 15 amino acids. The CDR3 DNA sequence: TGTGCCAGCAGGAGCGGGGGGGTTAACACCGGGGAGCTGTTTTTT. Amino acid sequence: CASRSGGVNTGELFF.

This clonotype was seen only a few times. The CDR3 DNA sequence: TGCGCCAGCAGCCCCGGACTAGCGGGAGACACAGATACGCAGTATTTT. It is translated as CASSPGLAGDTDTQYF. The chain couples TRBV4-3 to TRBJ2-3, with TRBD2 identical over 13 bases. The J segment lost 2 bases and the V segment lost 4 bases, leaving 3 bases of the junction unmatched. Per the germline V gene, CDR1 is LGHNA and CDR2 is YSLEER. The CDR3 loop spans 16 amino acids.

In this sample, this clonotype turned up many times. The chain is built from TRBV7-2 and TRBJ2-5; 10 bases agree with TRBD2. The V and J ends lost 4 bases and 4 bases, in that order; junction bases with no gene match: 12. Germline-derived CDR1 and CDR2 are SGHTA and FQGNSA. The CDR3 covers 17 residues. The CDR3 DNA is TGTGCCAGCAGCTCAACTAGCGGGATTGTTTTGAGAGAGACCCAGTACTTC. Translated: CASSSTSGIVLRETQYF.

This clonotype was counted only a few times. The chain carries TRBV24-1 and TRBJ2-3; no clear D gene. V was clipped by 5 bases and J by 6 bases, with 11 bases between them. The germline V gene has CDR1 KGHDR and CDR2 SFDVKD. The CDR3 consists of 13 residues. DNA of the CDR3: TGTGCCACCAGTGGCAAGGGTAGCGATACGCAGTATTTT. Its translation is CATSGKGSDTQYF.

This sequence joins TRBV20-1 and TRBJ2-3; D possibly corresponds to TRBD1 (6 bases). CDR1 and CDR2 (germline): DFQATT, SNEGSKA (reference sequence). The CDR3 sequence is 15 residues long. Trimming took 0 bases from V and 7 from J, leaving 17 bases between them. The CDR3 spells CSARDGGQSPNTQYF. In nucleotides, the CDR3 is TGCAGTGCTAGAGATGGGGGCCAATCCCCAAATACGCAGTATTTT.